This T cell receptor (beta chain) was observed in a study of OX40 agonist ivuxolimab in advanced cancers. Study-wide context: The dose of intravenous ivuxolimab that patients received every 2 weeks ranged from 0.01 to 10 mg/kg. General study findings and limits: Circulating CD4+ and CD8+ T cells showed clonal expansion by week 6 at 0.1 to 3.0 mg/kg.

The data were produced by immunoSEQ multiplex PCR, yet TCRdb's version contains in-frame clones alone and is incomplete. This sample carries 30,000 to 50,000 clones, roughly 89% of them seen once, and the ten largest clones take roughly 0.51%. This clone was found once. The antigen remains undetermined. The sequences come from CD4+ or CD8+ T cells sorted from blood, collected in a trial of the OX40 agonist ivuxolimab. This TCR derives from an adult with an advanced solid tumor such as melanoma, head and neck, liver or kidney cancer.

The CDR3 bases are TGCGCCAGCAGCGTTACCCAACAAGACAGGGCGCTACCCTTCTCTGGAAACACCATATATTTT. Its protein is CASSVTQQDRALPFSGNTIYF. This chain uses TRBV5-1 with TRBJ1-3; 7 nucleotides match TRBD1. This CDR3 is built from 21 residues. V gave up 4 bases and J gave up 0 bases; unmatched junction bases: 22. Germline V gene data show CDR1 as SGHRS and CDR2 as YFSETQ. The whole variable domain, filled in from reference TRBV5-1 and TRBJ1-3, reads KAGVTQTPRYLIKTRGQQVTLSCSPISGHRSVSWYQQTPGQGLQFLFEYFSETQRNKGNFPGRFSGRQFSNSRSEMNVSTLELGDSALYLCASSVTQQDRALPFSGNTIYFGEGSWLTVV.